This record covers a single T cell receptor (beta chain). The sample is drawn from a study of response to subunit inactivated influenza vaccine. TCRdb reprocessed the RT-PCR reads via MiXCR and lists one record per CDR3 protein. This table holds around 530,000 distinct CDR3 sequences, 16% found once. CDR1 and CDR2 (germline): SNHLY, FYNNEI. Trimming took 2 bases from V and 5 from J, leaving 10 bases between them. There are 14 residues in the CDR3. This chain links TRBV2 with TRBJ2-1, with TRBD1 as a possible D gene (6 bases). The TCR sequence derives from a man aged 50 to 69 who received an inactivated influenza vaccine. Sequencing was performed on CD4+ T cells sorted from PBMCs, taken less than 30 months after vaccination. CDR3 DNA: TGTGCCAGCAGTGAAAACAGGGCCGACAATGAGCAGTTCTTC. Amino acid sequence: CASSENRADNEQFF.